Below, 27 T cell receptor beta chains from the same sample are listed, as sequenced in a study of cytomegalovirus exposure and HLA in healthy donors. Both 60 Vbeta primers and 13 Jbeta primers went into the PCR. Repertoires were generated with immunoSEQ multiplex PCR, while TCRdb's copy carries only in-frame clones and drops some. The table includes some 140,000 clones, over 60% detected once. Source material: PBMCs. Receptors were obtained from a man aged 35-49 years in good health and CMV-seronegative.

This clone was observed once. CDR3 region: CAWSRQGYEKLFF. CDR3 sequence (DNA): TGTGCCTGGAGTCGGCAGGGCTATGAAAAACTGTTTTTT. The rearrangement uses TRBV30 and TRBJ1-4; the D gene is possibly TRBD1 (5 bases). V was clipped by 2 bases and J by 6 bases, with 10 bases between them. The CDR3 has 13 residues. From germline, CDR1 is GTSNPN and CDR2 SVGIG (reference sequence).

This rearrangement joins TRBV18 to TRBJ1-1; D possibly corresponds to TRBD1 (5 bases). V was clipped by 2 bases and J by 7 bases, with 11 bases between them. Germline V gene lookup returns CDR1 KGHSH and CDR2 LQKENI. The CDR3 sequence is 13 residues long. Written as DNA, the CDR3 is TGTGCCAGCTCACCAGGGTTAGGGGATGAAGCTTTCTTT. Translated, it gives CASSPGLGDEAFF.

The chain carries TRBV14 and TRBJ2-3; 9 bases fit TRBD2. This CDR3 has 17 amino acids. V shed 1 base, J shed 2 bases, and the junction held 7 bases outside the gene matches. The germline V gene has CDR1 SGHDN and CDR2 FVKESK. CDR3 amino acids: CASSQVKRGATTDTQYF. For the CDR3, the DNA is TGTGCCAGCAGCCAAGTCAAGCGGGGGGCGACCACAGATACGCAGTATTTT.

The chain couples TRBV4-3 to TRBJ2-7; no clear D gene. Trimming cost V 1 base and J 0 bases, with 13 bases left between them. The CDR3 contains 16 residues. Germline V gene data show CDR1 as LGHNA and CDR2 as YSLEER. In nucleotides, the CDR3 is TGCGCCAGCAGCCAAGTTGAGCGTCCGAGCTCCTACGAGCAGTACTTC. Its protein product is CASSQVERPSSYEQYF.

V and J are TRBV18 and TRBJ1-1; perhaps TRBD1 as D (5 bases). CDR1 and CDR2 (germline): KGHSH, LQKENI. Trimming cost V 6 bases and J 4 bases, with 18 bases left between them. This CDR3 is 15 amino acids long. CDR3 coding DNA: TGTGCCAGCTCCACCGTTGGGGCTTTCGGCACTGAAGCTTTCTTT. Amino acids: CASSTVGAFGTEAFF.

The V and J genes are TRBV25-1 and TRBJ1-4; TRBD1 might be the D (5 bases). The CDR3 spans 13 residues. Deletions cut 3 bases from V and 8 bases from J, with 10 bases between. Germline CDR1 reads MGHDK; CDR2 reads SYGVNS. The CDR3: CASSDGGDEKLFF. DNA for the CDR3: TGTGCCAGCAGTGATGGCGGGGACGAAAAACTGTTTTTT. The variable domain in full, completed from reference TRBV25-1 and TRBJ1-4, reads EADIYQTPRYLVIGTGKKITLECSQTMGHDKMYWYQQDPGMELHLIHYSYGVNSTEKGDLSSESTVSRIRTEHFPLTLESARPSHTSQYLCASSDGGDEKLFFGSGTQLSVL.

The gene calls are TRBV7-2 and TRBJ2-7, with D unclear. V gave up 5 bases and J gave up 1 base, with 12 bases separating them. The CDR3 is 14 residues long. Germline V gene lookup returns CDR1 SGHTA and CDR2 FQGNSA. CDR3 coding DNA: TGTGCCAGCAGCCCATGGTCAGGATCCTACGAGCAGTACTTC. Translating gives CASSPWSGSYEQYF.

The J gene is TRBJ2-5, the V gene TRBV19; TRBD2 matches at 7 bases. The V gene's germline CDR1 is LNHDA and CDR2 SQIVND (reference sequence). V gave up 4 bases and J gave up 3 bases; unmatched junction bases: 5. The CDR3 has 14 residues. Written as DNA, the CDR3 is TGTGCCAGTAGTAATGCGGGAGTGGAAGAGACCCAGTACTTC. Amino acid sequence: CASSNAGVEETQYF.

CDR3 in amino acids: CASSSDSWAGRSYEQYF. In DNA, the CDR3 is TGTGCCAGCAGTTCTGACTCTTGGGCAGGGCGCTCCTACGAGCAGTACTTC. This rearrangement joins TRBV5-4 to TRBJ2-7; weak D call: TRBD1 (5 bases). Germline loops: CDR1 SGHNT, CDR2 YYREEE (reference sequence). V was pared by 5 bases and J by 0 bases, with 21 bases between. The CDR3 has 17 amino acids.

The sample holds one count of this clone. V gene TRBV5-1 combines with J gene TRBJ2-5; possibly TRBD1 for D (6 bases). This CDR3 has 18 residues. The germline V and J ends were trimmed by 1 base and 0 bases, with 19 bases remaining between them. Germline CDR1 and CDR2: SGHRS and YFSETQ. The CDR3 here is CASSLSPGAPLNQETQYF. In DNA, the CDR3 is TGCGCCAGCAGCTTGTCCCCAGGGGCCCCCCTAAACCAAGAGACCCAGTACTTC. The variable domain in full, completed from reference TRBV5-1 and TRBJ2-5, reads KAGVTQTPRYLIKTRGQQVTLSCSPISGHRSVSWYQQTPGQGLQFLFEYFSETQRNKGNFPGRFSGRQFSNSRSEMNVSTLELGDSALYLCASSLSPGAPLNQETQYFGPGTRLLVL.

J is TRBJ2-3 and V is TRBV29-1, with 7 bases lining up with TRBD2. The V gene end was trimmed by 6 bases and the J gene end by 5 bases; junction bases not matched to a gene: 17. The CDR3 totals 16 residues. Germline-derived CDR1 and CDR2 are SQVTM and ANQGSEA. The DNA of the CDR3 is TGCAGCGTGGCTAGGGCGGCGGGAGTTTCGGGAGATACGCAGTATTTT. Its translation: CSVARAAGVSGDTQYF.

The rearrangement links TRBV5-4 to TRBJ1-2, with TRBD1 identical over 8 bases. From germline, CDR1 is SGHNT and CDR2 YYREEE (reference sequence). V lost 4 bases and J lost 4; bases outside the gene matches: 3. CDR3 size: 13 residues. The CDR3 coding sequence is TGTGCCAGCAGCGAGGACAGGGCCTATGGCTACACCTTC. Translating gives CASSEDRAYGYTF.

In its sample, this clone was seen once. The J gene is TRBJ2-7, the V gene TRBV30; D gene uncertain. CDR1 GTSNPN and CDR2 SVGIG come from the germline V gene (reference sequence). The CDR3 extends over 14 amino acids. The V end was cut by 1 base, the J end by 0 bases, with 10 bases between. The CDR3 DNA follows: TGTGCCTGGAGTGATTCGTCGAGCTCCTACGAGCAGTACTTC. It codes for CAWSDSSSSYEQYF.

This clone was recorded only once. The rearrangement uses TRBV10-1 and TRBJ2-5; maybe TRBD1 (6 bases). The V end was cut by 7 bases, the J end by 5 bases, with 14 bases between. The length of the CDR3 is 13 residues. Germline V gene sequence: CDR1 WNHNN, CDR2 SYGVQD (reference sequence). As DNA, the CDR3 is TGCGCCAGCAACGGGACATGTTTTGAGACCCAGTACTTC. Translation: CASNGTCFETQYF.

The V call is TRBV9, the J call TRBJ2-7; D remains unclear. The V end lost 3 bases, the J end lost 0 bases, and 7 bases lay between the germline ends. The CDR3 consists of 13 residues. Germline V gives CDR1 SGDLS, CDR2 YYNGEE. CDR3 sequence (DNA): TGTGCCAGCAGCGGTCACGGCTCCTACGAGCAGTACTTC. As protein: CASSGHGSYEQYF.

J is TRBJ1-1 and V is TRBV18; the match to TRBD1 covers 7 bases. The ends lost 3 bases at V and 3 bases at J; junction bases unmatched: 4. Germline values: CDR1 KGHSH, CDR2 LQKENI. The length of the CDR3 is 14 residues. The CDR3 DNA reads as TGTGCCAGCTCACCTGACAGGGAAGACACTGAAGCTTTCTTT. Amino acid sequence: CASSPDREDTEAFF.

This chain uses TRBV28 with TRBJ1-1; D is undetermined. CDR1 MDHEN and CDR2 SYDVKM come from the germline V gene. The CDR3 loop spans 12 amino acids. Trimming took 11 bases from V and 4 from J, leaving 14 bases between them. CDR3 loop: CACKLGSTEAFF. CDR3 in DNA: TGTGCCTGTAAGTTAGGGAGCACTGAAGCTTTCTTT.

The chain carries TRBV6-1 and TRBJ2-1, with 7 bases identical to TRBD2. This CDR3 spans 14 amino acids. Trimming took 7 bases from V and 8 from J; bases not matched to a gene: 11. Germline lookup yields CDR1 MNHNS and CDR2 SASEGT. CDR3 protein: CASTPARGGYEQFF. The DNA of the CDR3 is TGTGCCAGCACTCCTGCGCGGGGAGGGTATGAGCAGTTCTTC.

This chain links TRBV4-1 with TRBJ1-3; D unresolved. With 0 bases removed from V and 0 bases from J, the gap between germline ends came to 6 bases. Germline V lookup: CDR1 MGHRA, CDR2 YSYEKL. CDR3 length: 15 amino acids. The CDR3 loop is CASSQDAVSGNTIYF. The CDR3 DNA reads TGCGCCAGCAGCCAAGATGCAGTCTCTGGAAACACCATATATTTT.

This chain uses TRBV2 with TRBJ1-1; 8 bases map to TRBD1. The CDR3 is made up of 14 amino acids. With 6 bases clipped from V and 5 bases from J, the junction kept 8 bases outside the gene matches. CDR1 is SNHLY, CDR2 FYNNEI, per germline. The CDR3 loop is CASSLGQGITEAFF. The CDR3 nucleotides read TGTGCCAGCAGCCTTGGACAGGGTATAACTGAAGCTTTCTTT.

This chain uses TRBV5-1 with TRBJ1-1; TRBD1 agrees at 7 bases. CDR3 length equals 14 residues. Trimming cost V 3 bases and J 4 bases; bases outside gene matches: 6. Germline assignment: CDR1 SGHRS and CDR2 YFSETQ. CDR3 loop: CASSSPGGGTEAFF. CDR3 coding DNA: TGCGCCAGCAGCTCTCCAGGGGGAGGCACTGAAGCTTTCTTT.

The chain employs TRBV7-2 and TRBJ1-2; D is unclear. Germline-derived CDR1 and CDR2 are SGHTA and FQGNSA. V lost 5 bases and J 2 bases, leaving 12 bases between the germline ends. The CDR3 is 14 residues long. CDR3 region: CASSPLGQNYGYTF. CDR3 nucleotide sequence: TGTGCCAGCAGCCCTCTTGGGCAGAACTATGGCTACACCTTC.

This chain connects TRBV28 to TRBJ2-7; the match to TRBD1 covers 8 bases. V shed 1 base and J 4 bases; nucleotides not matched to a gene: 6. Germline V lookup: CDR1 MDHEN, CDR2 SYDVKM. CDR3 length: 15 amino acids. This CDR3 is CASSLSPGGWYEQYF. CDR3 coding DNA: TGTGCCAGCAGTTTATCTCCAGGGGGCTGGTACGAGCAGTACTTC. Complete variable domain (other parts from reference TRBV28 and TRBJ2-7): DVKVTQSSRYLVKRTGEKVFLECVQDMDHENMFWYRQDPGLGLRLIYFSYDVKMKEKGDIPEGYSVSREKKERFSLILESASTNQTSMYLCASSLSPGGWYEQYFGPGTRLTVT.

By proportion, this clone is medium-sized. The chain couples TRBV7-2 to TRBJ2-7; 9 nucleotides agree with TRBD1. From germline, CDR1 is SGHTA and CDR2 FQGNSA. V was clipped by 5 bases and J by 1 base; unmatched bases: 12. The CDR3 is 17 amino acids. The CDR3 loop is CASSHPLTGQGSYEQYF. The CDR3, as DNA: TGTGCCAGCAGCCACCCCCTTACAGGACAGGGGTCCTACGAGCAGTACTTC.

The chain uses TRBV30 and TRBJ1-4; D perhaps matches TRBD1 (6 bases). V dropped 5 bases and J dropped 3 bases, with 16 bases sitting between them. The CDR3 runs to 15 residues. From germline, CDR1 is GTSNPN and CDR2 SVGIG (reference sequence). The CDR3 bases are TGTGCCTGGGGGGGCTCTAGGGGGTCTAATGAAAAACTGTTTTTT. It translates to CAWGGSRGSNEKLFF.

CDR3 protein: CASSVDSQGGLYEQYF. The CDR3 DNA reads as TGTGCCAGCAGCGTTGACAGCCAGGGGGGTCTTTACGAGCAGTACTTC. The chain recombines TRBV9 with TRBJ2-7, with a possible D match to TRBD1 (7 bases). The CDR3 consists of 16 residues. CDR1 is SGDLS, CDR2 YYNGEE, per germline. V was trimmed by 2 bases and J by 4 bases, leaving 19 bases between them. The full variable domain, with the rest looked up from reference TRBV9 and TRBJ2-7, is DSGVTQTPKHLITATGQRVTLRCSPRSGDLSVYWYQQSLDQGLQFLIQYYNGEERAKGNILERFSAQQFPDLHSELNLSSLELGDSALYFCASSVDSQGGLYEQYFGPGTRLTVT.

The chain is built from TRBV5-4 and TRBJ1-2, with D maybe TRBD1 (6 bases). CDR3 length: 15 residues. Trimming stripped 3 bases from V and 5 bases from J, with 17 bases between. Germline loops: CDR1 SGHNT, CDR2 YYREEE (reference sequence). CDR3 DNA: TGTGCCAGCAGCTGGGCCCCGAAAGGGGGATATGGCTACACCTTC. It specifies CASSWAPKGGYGYTF. The full variable domain, completed using reference TRBV5-4 and TRBJ1-2, is ETGVTQSPTHLIKTRGQQVTLRCSSQSGHNTVSWYQQALGQGPQFIFQYYREEENGRGNFPPRFSGLQFPNYSSELNVNALELDDSALYLCASSWAPKGGYGYTFGSGTRLTVV.